What follows are 20 T cell receptor beta chains derived from one specimen sequenced in a study of immune heterogeneity within non-small cell lung tumors. TCR beta CDR3 amplification used multiplex PCR with 32 V and 13 J primers. TCRdb independently ran MiXCR on the multiplex PCR reads; one entry per CDR3 protein. The data hold 14,000 to 15,000 distinct CDR3 sequences, with approximately 30% observed a single time. Template input, which was bulk tumor genomic DNA, totaled approximately 640 ng per sample. Several biopsies per primary tumor, spaced far apart, were taken during surgery. Curative surgery was undertaken by patients, who had untreated, newly diagnosed non-small cell lung cancer. Sequenced material: lung tumor tissue. The receptors shown here come from a man aged 35 to 55 with non-small cell lung cancer.

V is TRBV4-2 and J is TRBJ2-2; a possible D gene is TRBD2 (6 bases). CDR3 length: 17 amino acids. CDR1 and CDR2 (germline): LGHNA, YNFKEQ. V lost 0 bases and J lost 1, with 12 bases in between. CDR3 in DNA: TGTGCCAGCAGCCAAGAAGAGTTTAGCGGGAACACCGGGGAGCTGTTTTTT. Residues: CASSQEEFSGNTGELFF.

Only a few counts were recorded for this clonotype. The V and J genes are TRBV6-2 or TRBV6-3 and TRBJ2-5; TRBD2 is a possible D gene (5 bases). CDR1 and CDR2 (germline): MNHEY, SVGEGT. The V gene lost 7 bases and the J gene lost 3 bases, with 15 bases spanning the gap. This CDR3 spans 14 amino acids. This CDR3 is CASTTVLREETQYF. The CDR3, as DNA: TGTGCCAGCACCACGGTCCTGAGGGAAGAGACCCAGTACTTC.

Only a few counts were recorded for this clonotype. The chain joins TRBV7-6 to TRBJ2-7; D tentatively fits TRBD1 or TRBD2 (5 bases each). The CDR3 has 16 amino acids. Trimming took 4 bases from V and 2 from J, leaving 18 bases between them. In germline, CDR1 is SGHVS, CDR2 FNYEAQ. Here the CDR3 reads CASSSTGTGWAYEQYF. DNA for the CDR3: TGTGCCAGCAGCTCCACGGGGACGGGCTGGGCCTACGAGCAGTACTTC. Full variable domain (missing parts from reference TRBV7-6 and TRBJ2-7): GAGVSQSPRYKVTKRGQDVALRCDPISGHVSLYWYRQALGQGPEFLTYFNYEAQQDKSGLPNDRFSAERPEGSISTLTIQRTEQRDSAMYRCASSSTGTGWAYEQYFGPGTRLTVT.

V is TRBV10-1 and J is TRBJ2-3, with a possible D match to TRBD2 (6 bases). The CDR3 has 14 residues. Trimming took 6 bases from V and 3 from J, leaving 13 bases between them. CDR1 and CDR2 from the germline V gene are WNHNN and SYGVQD (reference sequence). CDR3 DNA: TGCGCCAGCAGCGGACCCCGGGGGACAGATACGCAGTATTTT. Translating it yields CASSGPRGTDTQYF.

The sample holds many counts of this clonotype. The rearrangement links TRBV30 to TRBJ1-3, with TRBD1 matching over 9 bases. The germline V gene encodes CDR1 GTSNPN and CDR2 SVGIG (reference sequence). This CDR3 spans 15 amino acids. The V segment lost 1 base and the J segment 2 bases; nucleotides outside the gene matches: 3. The CDR3 DNA reads TGTGCCTGGAGTGCCGGGACAGGGCCTGGAAACACCATATATTTT. Protein product: CAWSAGTGPGNTIYF.

By sample share, this clonotype is medium-sized (0.01 to 0.1%). The chain combines TRBV20-1 with TRBJ2-7, with D possibly being TRBD1 or TRBD2 (5 bases each). The V gene lost 2 bases and the J gene lost 3 bases, with 11 bases spanning the gap. In germline, CDR1 is DFQATT, CDR2 SNEGSKA (reference sequence). The CDR3 runs 13 residues. The CDR3 DNA sequence: TGCAGTGCTAGAAGGGACGCAATCTACGAGCAGTACTTC. It specifies CSARRDAIYEQYF.

This clonotype has just one count. The chain links TRBV7-9 to TRBJ1-1; D unresolved. V was shortened by 0 bases and J by 3 bases, with 8 bases between the two germline ends. This CDR3 spans 14 amino acids. Germline V lookup: CDR1 SEHNR, CDR2 FQNEAQ (reference sequence). CDR3 amino acids: CASSLARRDTEAFF. In DNA, the CDR3 is TGTGCCAGCAGCTTAGCGAGGAGGGACACTGAAGCTTTCTTT.

In this sample, this clonotype turned up a few times. The chain recombines TRBV4-2 with TRBJ1-6; the D gene is possibly TRBD1 (5 bases). This CDR3 contains 15 residues. CDR1 and CDR2 from the germline V gene are LGHNA and YNFKEQ. V was trimmed by 2 bases and J by 5 bases, leaving 10 bases between them. The CDR3 nucleotides are TGTGCCAGCAGCCAAACCGGGACGGATAATTCACCCCTCCACTTT. It is translated as CASSQTGTDNSPLHF.

The count of this clonotype is one. A single base separates this from a much larger clone, so it may be a read error. This chain uses TRBV5-1 with TRBJ1-2, with D uncertain. V was pared by 4 bases and J by 4 bases, with 14 bases between. Germline V lookup: CDR1 SGHRS, CDR2 YFSETQ. The CDR3 sequence is 14 residues long. DNA for the CDR3: TGCGCCAGCAGCGAGGTGTGGGTATCCTATGGCTACACCTTC. Residues: CASSEVWVSYGYTF. The whole variable domain, filled in from reference TRBV5-1 and TRBJ1-2, reads KAGVTQTPRYLIKTRGQQVTLSCSPISGHRSVSWYQQTPGQGLQFLFEYFSETQRNKGNFPGRFSGRQFSNSRSEMNVSTLELGDSALYLCASSEVWVSYGYTFGSGTRLTVV.

By sample fraction, this clonotype is medium-sized. This chain links TRBV5-1 with TRBJ2-7; possibly TRBD2 for D (5 bases). The CDR3 covers 15 residues. CDR1 and CDR2 from the germline V gene are SGHRS and YFSETQ. The ends were cut back, 7 bases at V and 7 bases at J, with 24 bases in the middle. The chain's CDR3 is CASEPRTGSGKEQYF. The CDR3 DNA reads TGCGCCAGCGAACCCCGGACTGGGAGCGGTAAGGAGCAGTACTTC.

J is TRBJ2-5 and V is TRBV6-1, with D uncertain. Germline CDR1 MNHNS, CDR2 SASEGT. This CDR3 contains 13 residues. V was clipped by 6 bases and J by 7 bases, with 15 bases between them. The CDR3: CASRAEVLGTQYF. The DNA for the CDR3 is TGTGCCAGCAGGGCAGAAGTTTTAGGGACCCAGTACTTC.

The chain carries TRBV20-1 and TRBJ2-5; D possibly uses TRBD1 or TRBD2 (5 bases each). V was shortened by 2 bases and J by 0 bases, with 13 bases between the two germline ends. Looked up from germline, CDR1 is DFQATT and CDR2 is SNEGSKA (reference sequence). The CDR3 has 15 residues. The CDR3 sequence: CSARTGQTYQETQYF. Written as DNA, the CDR3 is TGCAGTGCTAGAACGGGGCAAACGTACCAAGAGACCCAGTACTTC.

This clonotype showed up many times. The V and J genes are TRBV7-9 and TRBJ1-5; 9 bases are a match to TRBD1. V lost 4 bases, J lost 3 bases, and 4 bases stayed unmatched. Germline V gives CDR1 SEHNR, CDR2 FQNEAQ (reference sequence). The CDR3 is 15 amino acids. The CDR3, as DNA: TGTGCCAGCAGCTCGGGACAGGGCTCCAATCAGCCCCAGCATTTT. Encoded protein: CASSSGQGSNQPQHF.

The V call is TRBV6-1, the J call TRBJ1-3; 7 bases line up with TRBD1. Trimming took 5 bases from V and 2 from J; bases not matched to a gene: 6. CDR3 length: 15 residues. Germline lookup yields CDR1 MNHNS and CDR2 SASEGT. CDR3 DNA sequence: TGTGCCAGCAGTCGTCAGGGGGTCCCTGGAAACACCATATATTTT. This sequence encodes CASSRQGVPGNTIYF.

There are many counts of this clonotype. The chain is built from TRBV7-9 and TRBJ2-7; D ambiguous. The V gene lost 6 bases and the J gene lost 6 bases, with 21 bases spanning the gap. Germline V lookup: CDR1 SEHNR, CDR2 FQNEAQ (reference sequence). The CDR3 is 15 amino acids. CDR3 region: CASSWAVTPGLEQYF. In DNA, the CDR3 is TGTGCCAGCAGTTGGGCCGTAACTCCTGGGCTCGAGCAGTACTTC.

This clonotype qualifies as medium-sized. The genes are TRBV6-2 or TRBV6-3 and TRBJ1-5; D not resolved. Trimming pared 6 bases from V and 2 bases from J, leaving 11 bases between. Germline-derived CDR1 and CDR2 are MNHEY and SVGEGT. This CDR3 is built from 14 residues. The CDR3 is CASSRAEGNQPQHF. CDR3 DNA sequence: TGTGCCAGCAGCCGGGCCGAGGGCAATCAGCCCCAGCATTTT.

This clonotype occurred a few times. One end of the junction fails to match germline, which may point to a read error. V gene TRBV7-7 combines with J gene TRBJ1-1, with D maybe TRBD1 (5 bases). The CDR3 runs 14 residues. Germline V gives CDR1 SSHAT, CDR2 FNYEAQ (reference sequence). CDR3 sequence (DNA): TGTGCTAGCAGCGTAAGGGGATCGAACACTGAAGCTTTCTTT. Amino acid sequence: CASSVRGSNTEAFF.

At least ten counts were recorded for this clonotype. The V call is TRBV10-3, the J call TRBJ1-2; weak D call: TRBD1 (5 bases). Germline V gene sequence: CDR1 ENHRY, CDR2 SYGVKD. V was pared by 5 bases and J by 5 bases, with 15 bases between. This CDR3 has 14 residues. Here the CDR3 reads CAISSAGTDYGYTF. CDR3 coding DNA: TGTGCCATCAGTTCCGCCGGGACGGATTATGGCTACACCTTC.

On this clonotype itself: A much larger clonotype is one base distant, so this may be a read error. CDR3 region: CARSSGQPQETQYF. The CDR3 DNA reads TGTGCCAGAAGCTCCGGACAGCCACAAGAGACCCAGTACTTC. The rearrangement links TRBV7-9 to TRBJ2-5; possibly TRBD1 for D (6 bases). This CDR3 has 14 amino acids. Looked up from germline, CDR1 is SEHNR and CDR2 is FQNEAQ (reference sequence).

Turning to this clonotype: A read error may explain this, as a much larger clone is one base away. The chain uses TRBV5-1 and TRBJ1-2; no definite D call. The CDR3 spans 14 residues. Trimming took off 2 bases at V and 4 bases at J, with 12 bases between the two ends. The germline V gene encodes CDR1 SGHRS and CDR2 YFSETQ. CDR3 nucleotides: TGCGCCAGCAGCTTAGAACAGTGGGTCTATGGCTACACCTTC. Encoded protein: CASSLEQWVYGYTF.